This T cell receptor beta chain comes out of a study of blood T cell repertoires in COVID-19. Clones were read by immunoSEQ multiplex PCR, and TCRdb kept only the in-frame ones, dropping some. The data show about 350,000 clones, about 88% seen once. There are a few counts of this clone. CDR1 is LGHDT, CDR2 YNNKEL, per germline (reference sequence). This CDR3 region has 17 residues. The V gene lost 4 bases and the J gene lost 2 bases, with 18 bases spanning the gap. The receptor's source is a woman under 40 who had recovered from COVID-19. The chain couples TRBV3-1 (or the pseudogene TRBV3-2) to TRBJ1-5; TRBD1 is a possible D gene (5 bases). Sequenced material: PBMCs or T cells enriched from blood (not recorded which). DNA for the CDR3: TGTGCCAGCAGCCCGGGGGGAGGGGTACCGGGCAATCAGCCCCAGCATTTT. Translating it yields CASSPGGGVPGNQPQHF.